A single sample gave rise to the 20 T cell receptor beta chains below, sequenced in a study of blood T cells in healthy people across ages. Combining a sample-barcoded 5' primer with a J-beta primer mix, a second PCR ran for about 7 to 12 cycles. TCRdb ran MiXCR on the 5' RACE reads and lists one entry per CDR3 protein. The sample records about 2 million distinct CDR3 sequences, roughly 49% being singletons. Sequencing was done on a sample of blood. These receptor sequences come from a middle-aged woman in good health.

The V call is TRBV20-1, the J call TRBJ1-5, with TRBD1 as a possible D gene (6 bases). CDR1 is DFQATT, CDR2 SNEGSKA, per germline (reference sequence). V was clipped by 1 base and J by 4 bases, with 14 bases between them. The CDR3 contains 15 residues. CDR3 loop: CSARVGGAVNQPQHF. The CDR3 region has the DNA TGCAGTGCTAGAGTTGGGGGGGCTGTGAATCAGCCCCAGCATTTT.

This clonotype was seen a few times. The V gene is TRBV9, the J gene TRBJ2-1; D not certain. This CDR3 region has 13 residues. Looked up from germline, CDR1 is SGDLS and CDR2 is YYNGEE. Trimming left V 2 bases short and J 8 bases short, with 11 bases between. The CDR3 DNA is TGTGCCAGCAGCGTCGGCCCATCGGATGAGCAGTTCTTC. Amino acids: CASSVGPSDEQFF.

CDR3 loop: CASSQGQGQSYEQYF. The CDR3 bases are TGTGCCAGCAGCCAGGGACAGGGGCAATCCTACGAGCAGTACTTC. This chain connects TRBV6-2 or TRBV6-3 to TRBJ2-7; 10 nucleotides line up with TRBD1. The J segment lost 1 base and the V segment lost 6 bases, leaving 6 bases of the junction unmatched. Germline V gene sequence: CDR1 MNHEY, CDR2 SVGEGT. The CDR3 has 15 amino acids.

This clonotype has just a few counts. The chain carries TRBV13 and TRBJ2-5; D call uncertain. The germline V and J ends were trimmed by 6 bases and 5 bases, with 22 bases remaining between them. The germline CDR1 and CDR2 sequences are PRHDT and FYEKMQ (reference sequence). The CDR3 totals 16 residues. CDR3 nucleotide sequence: TGTGCCAGCAGTTCGACCGCCCTGCCGATAGGGGAGACCCAGTACTTC. Protein product: CASSSTALPIGETQYF.

The chain recombines TRBV12-3 or TRBV12-4 with TRBJ1-2; D remains ambiguous. The CDR3 covers 14 residues. V was pared by 7 bases and J by 4 bases, with 16 bases between. The CDR3, as DNA: TGTGCCAGCAAGTCGAGAGAGGTGGGCTATGGCTACACCTTC. Encoded protein: CASKSREVGYGYTF.

The chain has TRBV12-3 or TRBV12-4 and TRBJ2-7; the match to TRBD2 covers 16 bases. The CDR3 has 16 residues. V shed 6 bases and J 5 bases; nucleotides not matched to a gene: 7. CDR3 in DNA: TGTGCCAGCAGACGGGGACTAGCGGGGGGGAACCACGAGCAGTACTTC. Translated: CASRRGLAGGNHEQYF.

This rearrangement joins TRBV28 to TRBJ1-2; TRBD1 agrees at 10 bases. There are 16 residues in the CDR3. Germline V gives CDR1 MDHEN, CDR2 SYDVKM. V lost 5 bases to trimming and J lost 8 bases; unmatched junction nucleotides: 14. The CDR3 spells CASSPAGTGEVRGYTF. As DNA, the CDR3 is TGTGCCAGCAGTCCTGCCGGGACAGGGGAAGTAAGGGGCTACACCTTC.

This clonotype showed up just a few times. The chain uses TRBV27 and TRBJ2-6; TRBD1 is a possible D gene (6 bases). V was cut by 5 bases and J by 1 base, with 9 bases left in between. Germline assignment: CDR1 MNHEY and CDR2 SMNVEV (reference sequence). There are 15 residues in the CDR3. CDR3 sequence (DNA): TGTGCCAGCAGTACCACAGGGTCTGGGGCCAACGTCCTGACTTTC. Encoded protein: CASSTTGSGANVLTF.

The chain combines TRBV7-9 with TRBJ2-1; D might be TRBD1 or TRBD2, each matching 5 bases. Trimming left V 5 bases short and J 9 bases short, with 17 bases between. This CDR3 contains 14 residues. Germline V gene lookup returns CDR1 SEHNR and CDR2 FQNEAQ (reference sequence). This CDR3 is CASSLSSWDLEQFF. For the CDR3, the DNA is TGTGCCAGCAGCCTATCCTCGTGGGACCTTGAGCAGTTCTTC.

This chain joins TRBV20-1 and TRBJ1-2; 9 nucleotides agree with TRBD1. Trimming at V came to 4 bases and at J to 6 bases, leaving 9 bases not matched to a gene. The V gene's germline CDR1 is DFQATT and CDR2 SNEGSKA (reference sequence). The CDR3 extends over 14 amino acids. CDR3 region: CSAIDRGSLHGYTF. Written as DNA, the CDR3 is TGCAGTGCTATTGACAGGGGGTCACTCCATGGCTACACCTTC.

The V call is TRBV2, the J call TRBJ2-3, with D perhaps TRBD1 (6 bases). The germline V gene has CDR1 SNHLY and CDR2 FYNNEI. Trimming took off 1 base at V and 0 bases at J, with 8 bases between the two ends. The CDR3 loop spans 15 amino acids. The CDR3 coding sequence is TGTGCCAGCAGTGAAGGGGGGCCGAGCACAGATACGCAGTATTTT. Translated: CASSEGGPSTDTQYF. Filled out from reference TRBV2 and TRBJ2-3, the complete variable domain reads EPEVTQTPSHQVTQMGQEVILRCVPISNHLYFYWYRQILGQKVEFLVSFYNNEISEKSEIFDDQFSVERPDGSNFTLKIRSTKLEDSAMYFCASSEGGPSTDTQYFGPGTRLTVL.

The chain uses TRBV20-1 and TRBJ2-7; 9 bases match TRBD2. This CDR3 region has 11 residues. Germline CDR1 reads DFQATT; CDR2 reads SNEGSKA (reference sequence). V dropped 6 bases and J dropped 6; count of bases not matched to a gene: 3. The CDR3 here is CSAAGGGEQYF. DNA of the CDR3: TGCAGTGCCGCGGGAGGGGGCGAGCAGTACTTC.

This clonotype was seen a handful of times. The rearrangement links TRBV12-3 or TRBV12-4 to TRBJ2-7; D uncertain. The J call could be wrong; TRBJ2-4 is a better fit for the DNA end. The CDR3 runs 12 residues. The CDR3 DNA follows: TGTGCCAGCAGTTTGGCCCAAAACATTCAGTACTTC. Its protein is CASSLAQNIQYF.

The chain employs TRBV15 and TRBJ1-4; no firm D call. CDR1 is LNHNV and CDR2 is YYDKDF in the germline V gene (reference sequence). The length of the CDR3 is 14 residues. Deletions cut 0 bases from V and 7 bases from J, with 9 bases between. The CDR3 sequence is CATSRDWTAEKLFF. The CDR3 DNA is TGTGCCACCAGCAGAGATTGGACGGCTGAAAAACTGTTTTTT.

This clonotype was seen a few times. This chain uses TRBV29-1 with TRBJ2-7; perhaps TRBD2 as D (5 bases). Trimming took off 6 bases at V and 3 bases at J, with 12 bases between the two ends. Germline V lookup: CDR1 SQVTM, CDR2 ANQGSEA. CDR3 length equals 12 residues. The DNA of the CDR3 is TGCAGCGTCCGGACTTCCGACTACGAGCAGTACTTC. Amino acid sequence: CSVRTSDYEQYF.

The V gene is TRBV4-3, the J gene TRBJ1-2, with 7 bases lining up with TRBD1. The CDR3 has 15 residues. Germline CDR1 LGHNA, CDR2 YSLEER. The V gene end was trimmed by 0 bases and the J gene end by 7 bases; junction bases not matched to a gene: 8. The DNA of the CDR3 is TGCGCCAGCAGCCAAGATTGGGACAGAGGGTCTGGCTACACCTTC. Protein sequence: CASSQDWDRGSGYTF.

This clonotype was counted between two and nine times. The V call is TRBV10-3, the J call TRBJ2-3; D is possibly TRBD1 (6 bases). Deletions cut 10 bases from V and 2 bases from J, with 13 bases between. Germline lookup yields CDR1 ENHRY and CDR2 SYGVKD. This CDR3 spans 13 amino acids. Here the CDR3 DNA reads TGTGCCAATAGACAGGAGGACACAGATACGCAGTATTTT. Protein sequence: CANRQEDTDTQYF.

To note about this clonotype: The junction departs from the called germline gene at one end, perhaps through a read error. The V call is TRBV15, the J call TRBJ2-7; 12 bases map to TRBD1. The CDR3 loop spans 15 amino acids. Germline V lookup: CDR1 LNHNV, CDR2 YYDKDF (reference sequence). CDR3 protein: CTTSREGTGGTEQYF. As DNA, the CDR3 is TGTACCACCAGCAGAGAAGGGACAGGGGGCACTGAGCAGTACTTC.

This clonotype was detected only a few times. The chain recombines TRBV6-6 with TRBJ1-2; TRBD1 aligns across 11 bases. The CDR3 is 17 residues long. V was pared by 2 bases and J by 8 bases, with 13 bases of the junction left unmatched. Germline V lookup: CDR1 MNHNY, CDR2 SVGAGI (reference sequence). The CDR3 DNA is TGTGCCAGCAGTTACACACCCGGAGGACAGGGGGCGGAGGGCTACACCTTC. Encoded protein: CASSYTPGGQGAEGYTF.

The chain recombines TRBV7-2 with TRBJ2-7; 8 bases are shared with TRBD2. Germline CDR1 reads SGHTA; CDR2 reads FQGNSA. The CDR3 runs to 15 residues. The trim removed 1 base at V and 3 bases at J, leaving 5 bases unmatched. In DNA form, the CDR3 reads TGTGCCAGCAGCTTAGATGGGGGACTAGGCTACGAGCAGTACTTC. Amino acids: CASSLDGGLGYEQYF. The entire variable domain, with the rest obtained from reference TRBV7-2 and TRBJ2-7, is as follows: GAGVSQSPSNKVTEKGKDVELRCDPISGHTALYWYRQSLGQGLEFLIYFQGNSAPDKSGLPSDRFSAERTGGSVSTLTIQRTQQEDSAVYLCASSLDGGLGYEQYFGPGTRLTVT.